The rows below give T cell receptor beta chains drawn from one sample of a study of cytomegalovirus exposure and HLA in healthy donors. Using immunoSEQ multiplex PCR, the repertoire was profiled, and TCRdb retains in-frame clones only, with some absent. The sample carries over 150,000 clones, 70% to 80% recorded once. Sequenced: PBMCs. These receptors originate from a man aged 30-40 years in good health and CMV-seropositive. The CDR3 runs from the conserved cysteine through the conserved F or W. The order of the fields is clone size, V gene, D gene, J gene, CDR3 DNA, CDR3 protein. A D gene is named only where the DNA matches it firmly. A row's size may be missing; if present it is once, few, many or a size class.

clone size: -; V gene: TRBV6-5; D gene: -; J gene: TRBJ2-5; CDR3 DNA: TGTGCCAGCAGTACGGCAGGGGAGTACCAAGAGACCCAGTACTTC; CDR3 protein: CASSTAGEYQETQYF
clone size: -; V gene: TRBV10-1; D gene: TRBD2; J gene: TRBJ2-3; CDR3 DNA: TGCGCCAGCAGTAGCGGGGGGACCACAGATACGCAGTATTTT; CDR3 protein: CASSSGGTTDTQYF
clone size: -; V gene: TRBV30; D gene: TRBD1; J gene: TRBJ1-1; CDR3 DNA: TGTGCCTTTTCACCCGGGACAGAAAATATTAGAGAACAAGAGGACCCTGAAGCTTTCTTT; CDR3 protein: CAFSPGTENIREQEDPEAFF
clone size: -; V gene: TRBV19; D gene: TRBD2; J gene: TRBJ2-3; CDR3 DNA: TGTGCCAGTAGTTGGGCTAGCGGTACCACAGATACGCAGTATTTT; CDR3 protein: CASSWASGTTDTQYF
clone size: -; V gene: TRBV11-2; D gene: TRBD1; J gene: TRBJ2-2; CDR3 DNA: TGTGCCAGCAGCCCCCTCCGACAGGGGGCGGGCACCGGGGAGCTGTTTTTT; CDR3 protein: CASSPLRQGAGTGELFF
clone size: -; V gene: TRBV6-1; D gene: -; J gene: TRBJ1-1; CDR3 DNA: TGTGCCAGCAGCCATCAGATGAACACTGAAGCTTTCTTT; CDR3 protein: CASSHQMNTEAFF
clone size: -; V gene: TRBV4-3; D gene: TRBD1; J gene: TRBJ2-2; CDR3 DNA: TGCGCCAGCAGTCCCGGGACAGGGGGCACCGGGGAGCTGTTTTTT; CDR3 protein: CASSPGTGGTGELFF
clone size: -; V gene: TRBV6-1; D gene: TRBD1; J gene: TRBJ2-2; CDR3 DNA: TGTGCCAGCAGTGTCAGACAGGGTGTGGGCACCGGGGAGCTGTTTTTT; CDR3 protein: CASSVRQGVGTGELFF
clone size: -; V gene: TRBV7-9; D gene: -; J gene: TRBJ2-3; CDR3 DNA: TGTGCCAGCAGTCTGGGGGGGGCTAGCACAGATACGCAGTATTTT; CDR3 protein: CASSLGGASTDTQYF
clone size: -; V gene: TRBV7-2; D gene: TRBD1; J gene: TRBJ1-1; CDR3 DNA: TGTGCCAGCAGCTTAAGGACAGGGAACACTGAAGCTTTCTTT; CDR3 protein: CASSLRTGNTEAFF
clone size: -; V gene: TRBV7-2; D gene: -; J gene: TRBJ1-2; CDR3 DNA: TGTGCCAGCAGCTTATTGGGCAGAACCTATGGCTACACCTTC; CDR3 protein: CASSLLGRTYGYTF
clone size: -; V gene: TRBV5-4; D gene: -; J gene: TRBJ2-7; CDR3 DNA: TGTGCCAGCAGCTTTCAGGGCGCCGAGCAGTACTTC; CDR3 protein: CASSFQGAEQYF
clone size: few; V gene: TRBV13; D gene: TRBD2; J gene: TRBJ2-2; CDR3 DNA: TGTGCCAGCAGCGAGACTAGCGGGGGGTTCACCGGGGAGCTGTTTTTT; CDR3 protein: CASSETSGGFTGELFF
clone size: -; V gene: TRBV2; D gene: TRBD1; J gene: TRBJ2-5; CDR3 DNA: TGTGCCAGCGGCAGGGGGCAGGGAGAGACCCAGTACTTC; CDR3 protein: CASGRGQGETQYF
clone size: -; V gene: TRBV30; D gene: TRBD2; J gene: TRBJ2-1; CDR3 DNA: TGTGCCTGGAGTGGAGATACTCAACGGGGGGGACGGCAGTTCTTC; CDR3 protein: CAWSGDTQRGGRQFF
clone size: -; V gene: TRBV5-1; D gene: -; J gene: TRBJ1-5; CDR3 DNA: TGCGCCAGCAGCTTAAGGGGGACGGCCTCCCAGCCCCAGCATTTT; CDR3 protein: CASSLRGTASQPQHF
clone size: -; V gene: TRBV15; D gene: -; J gene: TRBJ1-5; CDR3 DNA: TGTGCCACCAGCAGAGGTCCGGGACAAATAACGCAGCCCCAGCATTTT; CDR3 protein: CATSRGPGQITQPQHF
clone size: -; V gene: TRBV12-5; D gene: TRBD1; J gene: TRBJ2-2; CDR3 DNA: TGTGCTAGTGGTTTGGTAACAGGGGGAACCGGGGAGCTGTTTTTT; CDR3 protein: CASGLVTGGTGELFF
clone size: -; V gene: TRBV7-2; D gene: -; J gene: TRBJ1-1; CDR3 DNA: TGTGCCAGCAGGAGCGGTAGGACAGACCGGTACGTGAACACTGAAGCTTTCTTT; CDR3 protein: CASRSGRTDRYVNTEAFF
clone size: -; V gene: TRBV7-2; D gene: TRBD2; J gene: TRBJ2-3; CDR3 DNA: TGTGCCAGCAGCATCGGACTAGCGGGGGGCACAGATACGCAGTATTTT; CDR3 protein: CASSIGLAGGTDTQYF
clone size: -; V gene: TRBV7-9; D gene: -; J gene: TRBJ1-5; CDR3 DNA: TGTGCCAGCAGCTTAGGGGCGGGGAGCAATCAGCCCCAGCATTTT; CDR3 protein: CASSLGAGSNQPQHF
clone size: few; V gene: TRBV7-8; D gene: TRBD1; J gene: TRBJ2-7; CDR3 DNA: TGTGCCAGCAGCGAAAGAAGGGACAGGGGTTACGAGCAGTACTTC; CDR3 protein: CASSERRDRGYEQYF
clone size: -; V gene: TRBV6-4; D gene: -; J gene: TRBJ1-1; CDR3 DNA: TGTGCCAGGGAAAGGGGCTACATGAACACTGAAGCTTTCTTT; CDR3 protein: CARERGYMNTEAFF
clone size: -; V gene: TRBV7-2; D gene: -; J gene: TRBJ1-6; CDR3 DNA: TGTGCCAGTACAGGGAATCTGGATTCACCCCTCCACTTT; CDR3 protein: CASTGNLDSPLHF
clone size: -; V gene: TRBV2; D gene: -; J gene: TRBJ2-7; CDR3 DNA: TGTGCCAGCAGTGAATATCCAGGTTCGGAGCAGTACTTC; CDR3 protein: CASSEYPGSEQYF
clone size: -; V gene: TRBV29-1; D gene: TRBD1; J gene: TRBJ2-7; CDR3 DNA: TGCAGCGTTGAAGATCAGAGTGGACAGGCGCTAGGATACGAGCAGTACTTC; CDR3 protein: CSVEDQSGQALGYEQYF
clone size: -; V gene: TRBV7-9; D gene: -; J gene: TRBJ2-1; CDR3 DNA: TGTGCCAGCACCGATAGAGGGGAGCAGTTCTTC; CDR3 protein: CASTDRGEQFF
clone size: -; V gene: TRBV27; D gene: -; J gene: TRBJ2-7; CDR3 DNA: TGTGCCAGCAGTTTTCAGGGCTACGAGCAGTACTTC; CDR3 protein: CASSFQGYEQYF
clone size: few; V gene: TRBV29-1; D gene: TRBD1; J gene: TRBJ1-4; CDR3 DNA: TGCAGCGCCTTTAGTGGGACAGGTGATGAAAAACTGTTTTTT; CDR3 protein: CSAFSGTGDEKLFF
clone size: -; V gene: TRBV29-1; D gene: -; J gene: TRBJ2-7; CDR3 DNA: TGCAGCGTTGACCGGTGGCAGGGGAGATACGAGCAGTACTTC; CDR3 protein: CSVDRWQGRYEQYF
clone size: -; V gene: TRBV30; D gene: -; J gene: TRBJ1-3; CDR3 DNA: TGTGCCTGGAGTGTACAGACTGGAAACACCATATATTTT; CDR3 protein: CAWSVQTGNTIYF
clone size: -; V gene: TRBV5-1; D gene: -; J gene: TRBJ1-5; CDR3 DNA: TGCGCCAGCAGCTTGACCCCAGAGGGCAATCAGCCCCAGCATTTT; CDR3 protein: CASSLTPEGNQPQHF
clone size: -; V gene: TRBV9; D gene: TRBD2; J gene: TRBJ2-1; CDR3 DNA: TGTGCCAGCAGCCCAAAGGTGGGACTAGCCAATGAGCAGTTCTTC; CDR3 protein: CASSPKVGLANEQFF
clone size: -; V gene: TRBV4-1; D gene: TRBD1; J gene: TRBJ1-4; CDR3 DNA: TGCGCCAGCAGCCAATGGACAGGGCAAGAAAAACTGTTTTTT; CDR3 protein: CASSQWTGQEKLFF
clone size: once; V gene: TRBV12-5; D gene: TRBD1; J gene: TRBJ2-7; CDR3 DNA: TGTGCTAGTGCACCCTGGACAGGGCCCCTCTACGAGCAGTACTTC; CDR3 protein: CASAPWTGPLYEQYF
clone size: few; V gene: TRBV6-5; D gene: TRBD2; J gene: TRBJ2-5; CDR3 DNA: TGTGCCAGCAGGCGGACTAGCGGGTCGGAGGAGACCCAGTACTTC; CDR3 protein: CASRRTSGSEETQYF
clone size: once; V gene: TRBV20-1; D gene: -; J gene: TRBJ2-5; CDR3 DNA: TGCAGTGCAGGCAGGGGAGAGACCCAGTACTTC; CDR3 protein: CSAGRGETQYF
clone size: medium-sized; V gene: TRBV7-9; D gene: -; J gene: TRBJ1-2; CDR3 DNA: TGTGCCAGCAGTTCAGACAACCTCTATGGCTACACCTTC; CDR3 protein: CASSSDNLYGYTF
clone size: -; V gene: TRBV6-5; D gene: -; J gene: TRBJ1-1; CDR3 DNA: TGTGCCAGCGGGAGGACAAAGAACACTGAAGCTTTCTTT; CDR3 protein: CASGRTKNTEAFF
clone size: -; V gene: TRBV7-9; D gene: TRBD1; J gene: TRBJ2-2; CDR3 DNA: TGTGCCAGCAGAAAGACAGGGGGACAAACCGGGGAGCTGTTTTTT; CDR3 protein: CASRKTGGQTGELFF
clone size: -; V gene: TRBV5-1; D gene: -; J gene: TRBJ1-4; CDR3 DNA: TGCGCCAGCAGCTTGGGATTAGGGGTACCTAATGAAAAACTGTTTTTT; CDR3 protein: CASSLGLGVPNEKLFF
clone size: -; V gene: TRBV2; D gene: TRBD1; J gene: TRBJ1-6; CDR3 DNA: TGTGCCAGCAGTGAAGCGCAAGGGGGCTTTTCACCCCTCCACTTT; CDR3 protein: CASSEAQGGFSPLHF
clone size: -; V gene: TRBV27; D gene: TRBD1; J gene: TRBJ1-6; CDR3 DNA: TGTGCCAGCAGTTTGAGGACAGGGGGTAATTCACCCCTCCACTTT; CDR3 protein: CASSLRTGGNSPLHF
clone size: -; V gene: TRBV30; D gene: TRBD2; J gene: TRBJ2-1; CDR3 DNA: TGTGCCTGGAGTGTATTCCCTAGCGGGGATTACAATGAGCAGTTCTTC; CDR3 protein: CAWSVFPSGDYNEQFF
clone size: -; V gene: TRBV6-1; D gene: -; J gene: TRBJ1-5; CDR3 DNA: TGTGCCAGCAGTGAACTCCCCGGAGCCCAGCATTTT; CDR3 protein: CASSELPGAQHF
clone size: -; V gene: TRBV5-6; D gene: TRBD2; J gene: TRBJ2-1; CDR3 DNA: TGTGCCAGCGGCGGGCGGGGGGGCAGCAATGAGCAGTTCTTC; CDR3 protein: CASGGRGGSNEQFF
clone size: -; V gene: TRBV11-1; D gene: TRBD2; J gene: TRBJ2-2; CDR3 DNA: TGTGCCAGCTGGGGCGGGGGGGCCACCGGGGAGCTGTTTTTT; CDR3 protein: CASWGGGATGELFF
clone size: -; V gene: TRBV11-2; D gene: -; J gene: TRBJ2-7; CDR3 DNA: TGTGCCAGCAGTCAGGGGCCCGAGCAGTACTTC; CDR3 protein: CASSQGPEQYF
clone size: -; V gene: TRBV10-3; D gene: TRBD1; J gene: TRBJ1-2; CDR3 DNA: TGTGCCATCAGATCCGGGACAGGGGACGGCTACACCTTC; CDR3 protein: CAIRSGTGDGYTF
clone size: -; V gene: TRBV7-3; D gene: TRBD2; J gene: TRBJ2-1; CDR3 DNA: TGTGCCAGCAGCTTACTAGCGGGGGGATCGTACAATGAGCAGTTCTTC; CDR3 protein: CASSLLAGGSYNEQFF
clone size: -; V gene: TRBV6-5; D gene: -; J gene: TRBJ1-3; CDR3 DNA: TGTGCCAGCAACCTGGACAGTAGAAACACCATATATTTT; CDR3 protein: CASNLDSRNTIYF
clone size: -; V gene: TRBV28; D gene: TRBD1; J gene: TRBJ2-5; CDR3 DNA: TGTGCCAGCCACCCACCGGGACAGCCACAAGAGACCCAGTACTTC; CDR3 protein: CASHPPGQPQETQYF
clone size: -; V gene: TRBV6-6; D gene: TRBD1; J gene: TRBJ2-2; CDR3 DNA: TGTGCCAGCAGATTACCGGGACAGGGATCCGGGGAGCTGTTTTTT; CDR3 protein: CASRLPGQGSGELFF
clone size: few; V gene: TRBV10-1; D gene: TRBD2; J gene: TRBJ2-7; CDR3 DNA: TGCGCCAGCAGTGACCGCAGGGACTACAACTACGAGCAGTACTTC; CDR3 protein: CASSDRRDYNYEQYF
clone size: few; V gene: TRBV5-4; D gene: -; J gene: TRBJ1-2; CDR3 DNA: TGTGCCAGCAGCTCCCCACAGGGAGACTATGGCTACACCTTC; CDR3 protein: CASSSPQGDYGYTF
clone size: -; V gene: TRBV4-1; D gene: -; J gene: TRBJ1-4; CDR3 DNA: TGCGCCAGCAGCCTTAACAGGGTGGTGGAAAAACTGTTTTTT; CDR3 protein: CASSLNRVVEKLFF
clone size: once; V gene: TRBV13; D gene: -; J gene: TRBJ2-1; CDR3 DNA: TGTGCCAGCAGCGAGAGAGGACCGAGGGATGAGCAGTTCTTC; CDR3 protein: CASSERGPRDEQFF